What follows are 26 T cell receptor beta chains derived from one specimen sequenced in a study of T cell responses to AZD1222 COVID-19 vaccine. TCRdb's table, derived via immunoSEQ multiplex PCR, lists solely in-frame clones and lacks some. The data contain more than 80,000 clones, about nine tenths of them singletons. Sequencing was performed on peripheral blood, taken on day 0 of AZD1222 vaccination. All receptors derive from an adult in good health.

This rearrangement joins TRBV4-2 to TRBJ2-3; TRBD2 matches at 9 bases. Germline V gene data show CDR1 as LGHNA and CDR2 as YNFKEQ. This CDR3 is 14 amino acids long. Trimming took 8 bases from V and 4 from J; bases not matched to a gene: 7. Here the CDR3 DNA reads TGTGCCAGCGCCCGCGGGGGGGAATCAGATACGCAGTATTTT. The encoded protein is CASARGGESDTQYF.

This clone turned up a few times. The rearrangement joins TRBV30 to TRBJ2-3, with TRBD2 identical over 8 bases. V gave up 3 bases and J gave up 0 bases; unmatched junction bases: 20. This CDR3 is built from 20 residues. Germline V gene data show CDR1 as GTSNPN and CDR2 as SVGIG (reference sequence). This CDR3 reads CAWSPGRSSLAGTSTDTQYF. Written as DNA, the CDR3 is TGTGCCTGGAGCCCCGGTAGGAGTTCTTTAGCGGGGACTAGCACAGATACGCAGTATTTT.

The chain links TRBV18 to TRBJ2-7; TRBD1 aligns across 9 bases. The CDR3 loop spans 15 amino acids. Germline CDR1 KGHSH, CDR2 LQKENI. V trimming: 4 bases; J trimming: 3 bases; junction bases outside the gene matches: 7. As DNA, the CDR3 is TGTGCCAGCTCACGCCGGACAGGGGAGATCTACGAGCAGTACTTC. This encodes CASSRRTGEIYEQYF.

This clone was detected only once. The chain recombines TRBV18 with TRBJ1-2; TRBD1 might be the D (5 bases). Per the germline V gene, CDR1 is KGHSH and CDR2 is LQKENI. The CDR3 runs to 14 residues. V dropped 4 bases and J dropped 2 bases, with 11 bases sitting between them. As DNA, the CDR3 is TGTGCCAGCTCACTTGGGGCCAACAACTATGGCTACACCTTC. It is translated as CASSLGANNYGYTF. Full variable domain (missing parts from reference TRBV18 and TRBJ1-2): NAGVMQNPRHLVRRRGQEARLRCSPMKGHSHVYWYRQLPEEGLKFMVYLQKENIIDESGMPKERFSAEFPKEGPSILRIQQVVRGDSAAYFCASSLGANNYGYTFGSGTRLTVV.

The rearrangement links TRBV11-2 to TRBJ2-7, with a tentative D call TRBD1 (5 bases). The CDR3 loop spans 15 amino acids. CDR1 is SGHAT, CDR2 FQNNGV, per germline. Trimming pared 5 bases from V and 0 bases from J, leaving 14 bases between. The DNA for the CDR3 is TGTGCCAGCAGCCCAGCCGCGACAGCCTCCTACGAGCAGTACTTC. The encoded protein is CASSPAATASYEQYF.

This sequence joins TRBV7-2 and TRBJ1-1; D remains ambiguous. The V end was cut by 4 bases, the J end by 5 bases, with 17 bases between. This CDR3 spans 15 amino acids. Germline V gene lookup returns CDR1 SGHTA and CDR2 FQGNSA. The CDR3 reads CASSSPGALETEAFF. For the CDR3, the DNA is TGTGCCAGCAGCTCACCGGGTGCCCTAGAGACTGAAGCTTTCTTT. Full variable domain (remainder filled in from reference TRBV7-2 and TRBJ1-1): GAGVSQSPSNKVTEKGKDVELRCDPISGHTALYWYRQSLGQGLEFLIYFQGNSAPDKSGLPSDRFSAERTGGSVSTLTIQRTQQEDSAVYLCASSSPGALETEAFFGQGTRLTVV.

The sample holds a few counts of this clone. The V and J genes are TRBV4-1 and TRBJ1-2; D is unclear. Deletions cut 8 bases from V and 8 bases from J, with 24 bases between. The CDR3 length is 15 residues. Germline CDR1 and CDR2: MGHRA and YSYEKL. The CDR3 protein is CASAFEGGKGRGYTF. The CDR3 DNA follows: TGCGCCAGCGCCTTCGAAGGCGGGAAGGGCAGGGGCTACACCTTC.

V and J are TRBV19 and TRBJ2-4, with 9 bases identical to TRBD1. Germline CDR1 LNHDA, CDR2 SQIVND (reference sequence). The junction had 7 bases not matched to a gene; V was cut back by 4 bases and J by 6 bases. This CDR3 region has 15 residues. This chain's CDR3 is CASSNPGQGTNIQYF. DNA of the CDR3: TGTGCCAGTAGTAATCCGGGACAGGGAACAAACATTCAGTACTTC.

The J gene is TRBJ2-5, the V gene TRBV5-6; 14 bases are a match to TRBD2. The CDR3 length is 17 residues. The V segment lost 4 bases and the J segment 4 bases; nucleotides outside the gene matches: 9. The V gene's germline CDR1 is SGHDT and CDR2 YYEEEE. CDR3 sequence: CASSLGRLAGGGETQYF. The CDR3 bases are TGTGCCAGCAGCCTGGGGAGACTAGCGGGAGGGGGAGAGACCCAGTACTTC.

A single count supports this clone. The chain has TRBV7-9 and TRBJ2-7; no definite D call. This CDR3 has 15 residues. Trimming stripped 1 base from V and 3 bases from J, with 13 bases between. Germline lookup yields CDR1 SEHNR and CDR2 FQNEAQ (reference sequence). CDR3 amino acids: CASSLGVGKDYEQYF. Written as DNA, the CDR3 is TGTGCCAGCAGCTTAGGGGTCGGCAAAGACTACGAGCAGTACTTC.

This chain connects TRBV5-1 to TRBJ2-2; 7 nucleotides match TRBD1. Germline V CDR1 and CDR2: SGHRS, YFSETQ. The CDR3 totals 13 residues. V was pared by 4 bases and J by 5 bases, with 2 bases of the junction left unmatched. CDR3 region: CASSKQGTGELFF. In DNA form, the CDR3 reads TGCGCCAGCAGCAAACAGGGGACCGGGGAGCTGTTTTTT.

The chain links TRBV3-1 (or the pseudogene TRBV3-2) to TRBJ2-1; D perhaps matches TRBD2 (5 bases). Trimming removed 4 bases at V and 0 bases at J, with 16 bases between. The CDR3 is 17 residues long. Germline V gives CDR1 LGHDT, CDR2 YNNKEL (reference sequence). DNA for the CDR3: TGTGCCAGCAGCCCCAGAATAGCGATAAGCTCCTACAATGAGCAGTTCTTC. Protein product: CASSPRIAISSYNEQFF.

This chain connects TRBV7-2 to TRBJ2-5; the D is unclear. This CDR3 is 14 amino acids long. From germline, CDR1 is SGHTA and CDR2 FQGNSA. Trimming stripped 1 base from V and 0 bases from J, with 6 bases between. CDR3 amino acids: CASSLVANQETQYF. The CDR3 DNA follows: TGTGCCAGCAGCTTAGTTGCGAACCAAGAGACCCAGTACTTC.

V gene TRBV7-9 combines with J gene TRBJ2-5; 11 bases agree with TRBD2. V lost 4 bases to trimming and J lost 4 bases; unmatched junction nucleotides: 14. This CDR3 is built from 18 residues. Germline V gene sequence: CDR1 SEHNR, CDR2 FQNEAQ (reference sequence). For the CDR3, the DNA is TGTGCCAGCAGCTCCTGGAGGGTAGCGGGGGGGCTTGGAGAGACCCAGTACTTC. Residues: CASSSWRVAGGLGETQYF.

CDR3 residues: CASSPPPPLLAGAGEQFF. The CDR3 DNA sequence: TGTGCCAGCAGCCCTCCCCCTCCCCTACTAGCGGGAGCGGGTGAGCAGTTCTTC. The genes are TRBV7-8 and TRBJ2-1; 11 bases line up with TRBD2. The trim removed 5 bases at V and 9 bases at J, leaving 18 bases unmatched. CDR1 and CDR2 (germline): SGHVS, FQNEAQ. This CDR3 region has 18 residues. The variable domain in full, completed from reference TRBV7-8 and TRBJ2-1, reads GAGVSQSPRYKVAKRGQDVALRCDPISGHVSLFWYQQALGQGPEFLTYFQNEAQLDKSGLPSDRFFAERPEGSVSTLKIQRTQQEDSAVYLCASSPPPPLLAGAGEQFFGPGTRLTVL.

The rearrangement links TRBV19 to TRBJ2-6; D possibly corresponds to TRBD1 (5 bases). The length of the CDR3 is 15 residues. Trimming shortened V by 5 bases and J by 2 bases, and 10 bases separated the two germline ends. Germline V gives CDR1 LNHDA, CDR2 SQIVND (reference sequence). CDR3 in amino acids: CASSDQDTGANVLTF. The CDR3 bases are TGTGCCAGTAGTGACCAGGACACTGGGGCCAACGTCCTGACTTTC.

The rearrangement links TRBV12-3 or TRBV12-4 to TRBJ2-1; weak D call: TRBD2 (6 bases). Trimming took 8 bases from V and 10 from J, leaving 18 bases between them. The CDR3 has 13 residues. The CDR3 here is CASGGGRNLEQFF. Here the CDR3 DNA reads TGTGCCAGCGGGGGAGGCAGAAACTTAGAGCAGTTCTTC.

The chain has TRBV18 and TRBJ2-7, with D possibly matching TRBD2 (5 bases). From germline, CDR1 is KGHSH and CDR2 LQKENI. The CDR3 sequence is 11 residues long. V shed 4 bases and J shed 5 bases, with 6 bases lying between them. CDR3 coding DNA: TGTGCCAGCTCACACGGGGACGAGCAGTACTTC. Its protein is CASSHGDEQYF.

With respect to this clone: The junction shows a germline mismatch at one end, possibly a read error. The gene calls are TRBV7-7 and TRBJ2-5; D not certain. This CDR3 is built from 15 residues. Per germline, CDR1 SSHAT and CDR2 FNYEAQ (reference sequence). CDR3 in DNA: TGTGCTAGCAGCTCCCTGAAGGGAATCCAAGAGACCCAGTACTTC. As protein: CASSSLKGIQETQYF.

CDR3 coding DNA: TGTGCCAGCAGTGAAGGAGTCCGGGCCTCTGGAAACACCATATATTTT. Translating it yields CASSEGVRASGNTIYF. The chain recombines TRBV6-1 with TRBJ1-3; no firm D call. Per germline, CDR1 MNHNS and CDR2 SASEGT. The CDR3 has 16 amino acids. V lost 1 base, J lost 0 bases, and 10 bases lay in between.

This chain uses TRBV7-2 with TRBJ1-2; D unresolved. The CDR3 runs 14 residues. With 5 bases removed from V and 0 bases from J, the gap between germline ends came to 10 bases. CDR1 is SGHTA and CDR2 is FQGNSA in the germline V gene. Written as DNA, the CDR3 is TGTGCCAGCAGCATAATGGGAACTAACTATGGCTACACCTTC. Amino acids: CASSIMGTNYGYTF.

V is TRBV5-6 and J is TRBJ2-3; D may be TRBD1 (6 bases). The germline CDR1 and CDR2 sequences are SGHDT and YYEEEE. Trimming left V 7 bases short and J 2 bases short, with 20 bases between. The length of the CDR3 is 16 residues. The CDR3: CASPQGSQDLTDTQYF. The CDR3 nucleotides read TGTGCCAGCCCCCAGGGGAGTCAAGATCTCACAGATACGCAGTATTTT.

J is TRBJ2-3 and V is TRBV24-1; 10 bases fit TRBD2. The CDR3 contains 14 residues. Germline CDR1 reads KGHDR; CDR2 reads SFDVKD. The V and J ends lost 6 bases and 6 bases, in that order; junction bases with no gene match: 5. The CDR3 spells CATSPSGRMDTQYF. The CDR3 DNA reads TGTGCCACCAGTCCTAGCGGGAGAATGGATACGCAGTATTTT.

The chain recombines TRBV9 with TRBJ2-7, with D perhaps TRBD1 (6 bases). Trimming removed 3 bases from V and 2 bases from J, with 15 bases in between. Germline V gene sequence: CDR1 SGDLS, CDR2 YYNGEE. The length of the CDR3 is 15 residues. The CDR3: CASSAGQGLPYEQYF. CDR3 nucleotides: TGTGCCAGCAGCGCGGGCCAGGGGCTACCCTACGAGCAGTACTTC.

The V and J genes are TRBV3-1 (or the pseudogene TRBV3-2) and TRBJ2-3; 9 nucleotides match TRBD2. The CDR3 extends over 16 amino acids. Germline V gene lookup returns CDR1 LGHDT and CDR2 YNNKEL (reference sequence). The V and J ends lost 3 bases and 5 bases, in that order; junction bases with no gene match: 9. CDR3: CASSQRVAGEKDTQYF. Written as DNA, the CDR3 is TGTGCCAGCAGCCAGAGGGTAGCGGGAGAAAAAGATACGCAGTATTTT.

This clone was observed a few times. The CDR3 DNA sequence: TGTGCCAGCACCAAGGGGGGGATGTACGAAAAACTGTTTTTT. Encoded protein: CASTKGGMYEKLFF. The chain has TRBV28 and TRBJ1-4; D may be TRBD1 (6 bases). The CDR3 covers 14 residues. The germline V and J ends were trimmed by 7 bases and 8 bases, with 17 bases remaining between them. The germline CDR1 and CDR2 sequences are MDHEN and SYDVKM.